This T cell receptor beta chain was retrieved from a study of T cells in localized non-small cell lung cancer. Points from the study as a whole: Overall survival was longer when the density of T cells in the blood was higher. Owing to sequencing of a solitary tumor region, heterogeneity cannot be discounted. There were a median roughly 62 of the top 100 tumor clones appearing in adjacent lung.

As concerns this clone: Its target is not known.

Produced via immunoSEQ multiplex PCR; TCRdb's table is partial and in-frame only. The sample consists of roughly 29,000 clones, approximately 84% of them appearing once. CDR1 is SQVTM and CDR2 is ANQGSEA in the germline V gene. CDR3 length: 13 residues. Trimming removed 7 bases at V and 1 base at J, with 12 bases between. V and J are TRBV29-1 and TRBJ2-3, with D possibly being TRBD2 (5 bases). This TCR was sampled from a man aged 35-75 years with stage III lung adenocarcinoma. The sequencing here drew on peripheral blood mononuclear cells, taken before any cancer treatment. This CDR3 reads CSGSGVGTDTQYF. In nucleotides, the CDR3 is TGCAGCGGGAGCGGAGTGGGCACAGATACGCAGTATTTT.